This T cell receptor beta chain was profiled in a study of blood T cell repertoires in COVID-19. On the study more broadly: Sites in the United States, Italy and Spain provided acute and convalescent COVID-19 samples. PBMCs, B-cell-depleted T cells, or T cells provided the cDNA or gDNA that made up the material.

How the authors handled the data: Amplification with reference gene primers provided the estimates of nucleated cell counts. Sequencing was performed with immunoSEQ multiplex PCR; in TCRdb, only in-frame clones are kept and a portion is missing. Clone size and the V and J calls come from that table; the DNA yielded D and trimming. In the table there are some 270,000 clones, about 80% of which are singletons. Seattle enrolled patients during active infection and tracked them longitudinally. Germline lookup yields CDR1 LGHDT and CDR2 YNNKEL (reference sequence). Trimming took 1 base from V and 10 from J; bases not matched to a gene: 9. This CDR3 region has 14 residues.

Source material: peripheral blood. The V and J genes are TRBV3-1 (or the pseudogene TRBV3-2) and TRBJ2-7; 8 nucleotides agree with TRBD2. The receptor comes from a person aged 65-85 years with COVID-19, enrolled during active disease. This chain's CDR3 is CASSQGVILAEQYF. CDR3 nucleotides: TGTGCCAGCAGCCAAGGGGTGATACTAGCGGAACAGTACTTC.